This T cell receptor (beta chain) was profiled in a study of CD8+CD57+ T cells in acquired aplastic anemia. Study-wide background: Sorted CD4+ plus CD8+ cells gave DNA averaging around 3 ug. Healthy donor CD4+ samples were sequenced to a depth that averaged around 9.8 million reads. Overall study findings and caveats: Significant differences in CD8+ Simpson's diversity were not observed between patients and controls. There were roughly 30 CD8+ CDR3 sequences that occurred in both patients and controls.

The CDR3 runs to 12 residues. Germline V gene data show CDR1 as SGHDT and CDR2 as YYEEEE. V gave up 2 bases and J gave up 10 bases, with 7 bases separating them. TCR beta VDJ and CDR3 profiling used genomic DNA as template. From the reads, TCRdb called clonotypes with MiXCR, one entry per CDR3 protein. The table lists a few hundred thousand distinct CDR3 sequences, about 59% of them singletons. Worth noting for this clonotype: Its antigen is not identified.

The V gene is TRBV5-6, the J gene TRBJ1-6, with D hard to call. This TCR was recovered from a human donor in good health. Sequenced sample: sorted CD4+, CD8+, or CD8+CD57+ T cells (not recorded which) from PBMCs. CDR3 in amino acids: CASSFANSPLHF. CDR3 nucleotides: TGTGCCAGCAGCTTTGCCAACTCACCCCTCCACTTT. The full variable domain, its missing parts supplied by reference TRBV5-6 and TRBJ1-6, is DAGVTQSPTHLIKTRGQQVTLRCSPKSGHDTVSWYQQALGQGPQFIFQYYEEEERQRGNFPDRFSGHQFPNYSSELNVNALLLGDSALYLCASSFANSPLHFGNGTRLTVT.